What follows are 24 T cell receptor beta chains derived from one specimen sequenced in a study of T cells in localized non-small cell lung cancer. Sequenced by immunoSEQ multiplex PCR; TCRdb stores in-frame clones only, minus some. The sample yields 50,000 to 70,000 clones, just over 90% seen once. Sequenced here: peripheral blood, sampled before any cancer treatment. Receptors were obtained from a man between 40 and 70 years old with stage I lung adenocarcinoma.

The V gene is TRBV5-1, the J gene TRBJ2-1; no clear D gene. This CDR3 region has 13 residues. Germline CDR1 and CDR2: SGHRS and YFSETQ. V was pared by 0 bases and J by 7 bases, with 8 bases between. Here the CDR3 reads CASSLGSGNEQFF. CDR3 nucleotide sequence: TGCGCCAGCAGCTTGGGCTCTGGAAATGAGCAGTTCTTC.

The CDR3 loop is CASSSGAGYLSYEQYF. The CDR3 region has the DNA TGTGCCAGCAGCTCCGGCGCGGGATACCTCTCCTACGAGCAGTACTTC. The genes are TRBV11-2 and TRBJ2-7, with D maybe TRBD2 (6 bases). The CDR3 is made up of 16 amino acids. Deletions cut 4 bases from V and 0 bases from J, with 16 bases between. In germline, CDR1 is SGHAT, CDR2 FQNNGV.

The chain combines TRBV7-9 with TRBJ2-3; D gene unclear. The CDR3 has 12 amino acids. Germline V gives CDR1 SEHNR, CDR2 FQNEAQ (reference sequence). Trimming stripped 7 bases from V and 4 bases from J, with 9 bases between. The CDR3 spells CASTEWADTQYF. The CDR3 nucleotides are TGTGCCAGCACCGAGTGGGCAGATACGCAGTATTTT.

The chain combines TRBV27 with TRBJ2-3; 8 bases align to TRBD2. V lost 5 bases to trimming and J lost 3 bases; unmatched junction nucleotides: 7. CDR3 length: 15 amino acids. Germline V gene data show CDR1 as MNHEY and CDR2 as SMNVEV (reference sequence). The DNA for the CDR3 is TGTGCCAGCAGTGAGGATAGCGGGATGACAGATACGCAGTATTTT. Translated: CASSEDSGMTDTQYF.

The chain carries TRBV6-4 and TRBJ2-7, with D possibly TRBD2 on 6 matching bases. The CDR3 has 15 residues. V was pared by 0 bases and J by 1 base, with 10 bases between. The germline V gene has CDR1 MRHNA and CDR2 SNTAGT. CDR3 loop: CASSDSAGRSYEQYF. Written as DNA, the CDR3 is TGTGCCAGCAGTGACTCGGCAGGGAGGTCCTACGAGCAGTACTTC.

V usage is TRBV5-1 and J usage is TRBJ2-3; D is unresolved. From germline, CDR1 is SGHRS and CDR2 YFSETQ. Trimming removed 5 bases at V and 2 bases at J, with 6 bases between. This CDR3 contains 12 residues. CDR3 nucleotide sequence: TGCGCCAGCAGTTACAACACAGATACGCAGTATTTT. Amino acids: CASSYNTDTQYF.

CDR3 sequence (DNA): TGCGCCAGCAGATCCCTCACAGGGATTGAACAAGAGACCCAGTACTTC. Protein product: CASRSLTGIEQETQYF. V and J are TRBV5-1 and TRBJ2-5; tentatively, D is TRBD1 (6 bases). Germline V gives CDR1 SGHRS, CDR2 YFSETQ. The ends were cut back, 5 bases at V and 2 bases at J, with 19 bases in the middle. The CDR3 covers 16 residues.

V usage is TRBV12-1 and J usage is TRBJ2-3; the table's D call TRBD2 went unverified against the DNA. TRBV12-1 constitutes a pseudogene. CDR3 length: 13 amino acids. This CDR3 reads CASIGGRVDTQYF. In DNA, the CDR3 is TGTGCCAGCATAGGCGGGAGGGTAGATACGCAGTATTTT.

The chain is built from TRBV7-8 and TRBJ2-2; D possibly corresponds to TRBD2 (6 bases). The CDR3 runs to 15 residues. V was clipped by 4 bases and J by 6 bases, with 15 bases between them. Germline V gene lookup returns CDR1 SGHVS and CDR2 FQNEAQ. CDR3 sequence: CASSSRGTGAGELFF. DNA of the CDR3: TGTGCCAGCAGCTCCCGAGGGACTGGGGCCGGGGAGCTGTTTTTT.

The chain couples TRBV5-6 to TRBJ1-5; D remains unclear. With 1 base removed from V and 2 bases from J, the gap between germline ends came to 13 bases. This CDR3 contains 16 residues. The germline CDR1 and CDR2 sequences are SGHDT and YYEEEE. CDR3 region: CASSLSGRTGNQPQHF. The CDR3 nucleotides read TGTGCCAGCAGCTTGTCAGGTAGAACCGGCAATCAGCCCCAGCATTTT.

The CDR3 DNA follows: TGTGCCAGCAGCAAGACTAGCGGGGGCACAGATACGCAGTATTTT. Its translation: CASSKTSGGTDTQYF. V gene TRBV9 combines with J gene TRBJ2-3; TRBD2 matches 11 bases. V gave up 4 bases and J gave up 1 base; unmatched junction bases: 2. From germline, CDR1 is SGDLS and CDR2 YYNGEE. The CDR3 is 15 residues long.

The chain uses TRBV19 and TRBJ2-1, with a weak D call TRBD2 (6 bases). V gave up 8 bases and J gave up 1 base, with 9 bases separating them. This CDR3 contains 13 residues. Germline CDR1 and CDR2: LNHDA and SQIVND (reference sequence). CDR3 protein: CASGTSSYNEQFF. In DNA form, the CDR3 reads TGTGCCAGTGGGACTTCATCCTACAATGAGCAGTTCTTC.

The V gene is TRBV7-8, the J gene TRBJ1-5; 9 nucleotides match TRBD1. The CDR3 is made up of 15 amino acids. V trimming: 4 bases; J trimming: 5 bases; junction bases outside the gene matches: 6. Germline-derived CDR1 and CDR2 are SGHVS and FQNEAQ. The CDR3 here is CASSSRTGEDQPQHF. Written as DNA, the CDR3 is TGTGCCAGCAGCTCTCGGACAGGGGAGGATCAGCCCCAGCATTTT. Full variable domain (outside the CDR3, taken from reference TRBV7-8 and TRBJ1-5): GAGVSQSPRYKVAKRGQDVALRCDPISGHVSLFWYQQALGQGPEFLTYFQNEAQLDKSGLPSDRFFAERPEGSVSTLKIQRTQQEDSAVYLCASSSRTGEDQPQHFGDGTRLSIL.

The chain links TRBV25-1 to TRBJ2-1, with D hard to call. This CDR3 spans 13 amino acids. The germline V gene encodes CDR1 MGHDK and CDR2 SYGVNS. V shed 3 bases and J shed 7 bases, with 10 bases lying between them. The CDR3 DNA follows: TGTGCCAGCAGTGATATAGGGTTGAATGAGCAGTTCTTC. It encodes CASSDIGLNEQFF.

The chain links TRBV10-3 to TRBJ2-2; D is unresolved. V was cut by 2 bases and J by 1 base, with 5 bases left in between. The germline gives CDR1 ENHRY, CDR2 SYGVKD. The CDR3 contains 14 residues. The CDR3 DNA follows: TGTGCCATCAGTGAGGGACGGAACACCGGGGAGCTGTTTTTT. It encodes CAISEGRNTGELFF.

The genes are TRBV10-2 and TRBJ1-4; D possibly corresponds to TRBD1 (6 bases). CDR3 length: 15 amino acids. The germline gives CDR1 WSHSY, CDR2 SAAADI. The V end was cut by 2 bases, the J end by 5 bases, with 12 bases between. The CDR3 DNA reads as TGCGCCAGCAGTGAGGCCGGGACACAGAATGAAAAACTGTTTTTT. It specifies CASSEAGTQNEKLFF.

The genes are TRBV19 and TRBJ2-3, with 8 nucleotides matching TRBD1. The V segment lost 6 bases and the J segment 4 bases; nucleotides outside the gene matches: 9. CDR3 length: 15 residues. The germline V gene has CDR1 LNHDA and CDR2 SQIVND (reference sequence). CDR3 nucleotide sequence: TGTGCCAGTAGGGTGGGTCAGGGGGCCCCAGATACGCAGTATTTT. Amino acids: CASRVGQGAPDTQYF.

The chain has TRBV18 and TRBJ2-7; D is possibly TRBD1 or TRBD2 (6 bases each). V shed 2 bases and J shed 6 bases, with 20 bases lying between them. Per germline, CDR1 KGHSH and CDR2 LQKENI. The CDR3 length is 16 residues. Written as DNA, the CDR3 is TGTGCCAGCTCACCAATGGGGGGCAAATTGAGCTTCGAGCAGTACTTC. Translating gives CASSPMGGKLSFEQYF.

The V gene is TRBV9, the J gene TRBJ2-7; 7 bases line up with TRBD1. Germline V gives CDR1 SGDLS, CDR2 YYNGEE. V shed 4 bases, J shed 5 bases, and the junction held 12 bases outside the gene matches. The CDR3 runs 15 residues. In DNA form, the CDR3 reads TGTGCCAGCAGCCCTGCCCGACAGGGCATGGACGAGCAGTACTTC. Translation gives CASSPARQGMDEQYF.

This chain connects TRBV6-5 to TRBJ1-6, with D possibly TRBD1 on 6 matching bases. V dropped 2 bases and J dropped 5 bases, with 10 bases sitting between them. Germline loops: CDR1 MNHEY, CDR2 SVGAGI. This CDR3 has 15 residues. CDR3 nucleotides: TGTGCCAGCAGTTACGGGGGCTTTAATAATTCACCCCTCCACTTT. This translates into CASSYGGFNNSPLHF.

The chain recombines TRBV7-9 with TRBJ2-2, with D unclear. The V gene's germline CDR1 is SEHNR and CDR2 FQNEAQ (reference sequence). This CDR3 is built from 17 residues. The V and J ends lost 4 bases and 0 bases respectively, with 15 bases between them. CDR3 in amino acids: CASSSPPGQANTGELFF. The CDR3, as DNA: TGTGCCAGCAGCTCACCCCCGGGTCAAGCGAACACCGGGGAGCTGTTTTTT.

The chain recombines TRBV27 with TRBJ2-2, with 10 nucleotides matching TRBD2. This CDR3 comprises 18 residues. The junction had 14 bases not matched to a gene; V was cut back by 2 bases and J by 8 bases. Germline lookup yields CDR1 MNHEY and CDR2 SMNVEV (reference sequence). The CDR3 sequence: CASSLGPGTSVRSGELFF. The CDR3 nucleotides read TGTGCCAGCAGTTTAGGACCGGGGACTAGCGTGAGGTCTGGGGAGCTGTTTTTT.

This clone has only one observation. CDR3 residues: CASSLAFGDANYGYTF. DNA of the CDR3: TGCGCCAGCAGCTTGGCCTTTGGAGATGCTAACTATGGCTACACCTTC. This chain connects TRBV5-1 to TRBJ1-2; D ambiguous. Germline CDR1 SGHRS, CDR2 YFSETQ. Trimming cost V 0 bases and J 0 bases, with 12 bases left between them. This CDR3 is built from 16 residues.

The chain is built from TRBV5-6 and TRBJ2-5; 7 nucleotides line up with TRBD1. CDR1 is SGHDT and CDR2 is YYEEEE in the germline V gene. The CDR3 is made up of 14 amino acids. V gave up 7 bases and J gave up 4 bases; unmatched junction bases: 10. In DNA form, the CDR3 reads TGTGCCAGCCTAAAAGGGACAGAAGGAGAGACCCAGTACTTC. This translates into CASLKGTEGETQYF.